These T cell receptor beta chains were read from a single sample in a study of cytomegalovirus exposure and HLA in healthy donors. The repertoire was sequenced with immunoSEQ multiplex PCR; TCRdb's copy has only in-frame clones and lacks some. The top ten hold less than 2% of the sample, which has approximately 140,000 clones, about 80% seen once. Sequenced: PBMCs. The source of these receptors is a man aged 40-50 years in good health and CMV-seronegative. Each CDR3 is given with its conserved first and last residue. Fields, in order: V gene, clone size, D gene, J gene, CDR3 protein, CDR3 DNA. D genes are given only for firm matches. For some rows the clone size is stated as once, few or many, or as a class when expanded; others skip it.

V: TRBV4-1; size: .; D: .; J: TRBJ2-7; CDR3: CASSESLLGEQYF; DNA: TGCGCCAGCAGCGAGTCCCTGCTAGGTGAGCAGTACTTC
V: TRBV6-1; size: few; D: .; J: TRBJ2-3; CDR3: CASQLADTDTQYF; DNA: TGTGCCAGCCAACTAGCTGACACAGATACGCAGTATTTT
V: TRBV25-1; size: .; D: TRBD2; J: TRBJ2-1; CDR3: CASSGSSGVYNEQFF; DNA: TGTGCCAGCAGTGGGTCTAGCGGGGTTTACAATGAGCAGTTCTTC
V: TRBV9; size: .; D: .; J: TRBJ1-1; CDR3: CASSHPQGMNTEAFF; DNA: TGTGCCAGCAGCCACCCACAGGGCATGAACACTGAAGCTTTCTTT
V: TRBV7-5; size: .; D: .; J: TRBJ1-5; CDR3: CVRSLMVQGDQPQHF; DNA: TGTGTCAGAAGCTTAATGGTGCAGGGGGATCAGCCCCAGCATTTT
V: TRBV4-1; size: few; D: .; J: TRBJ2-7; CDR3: CASSQDGSSYEQYF; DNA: TGCGCCAGCAGCCAAGACGGGAGCTCCTACGAGCAGTACTTC
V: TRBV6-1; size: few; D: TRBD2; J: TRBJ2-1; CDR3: CASSEASGRANEQFF; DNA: TGTGCCAGCAGTGAAGCTAGCGGGAGGGCCAATGAGCAGTTCTTC
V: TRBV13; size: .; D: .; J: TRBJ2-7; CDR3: CASSFDNSYEQYF; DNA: TGTGCCAGCAGCTTTGACAACTCCTACGAGCAGTACTTC
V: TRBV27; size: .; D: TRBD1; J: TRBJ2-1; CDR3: CASRGQISYNEQFF; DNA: TGTGCCAGCAGGGGACAGATCTCCTACAATGAGCAGTTCTTC
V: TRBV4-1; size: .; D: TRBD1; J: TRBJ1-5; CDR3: CASSQGGQLGNQPQHF; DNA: TGCGCCAGCAGCCAAGGGGGACAGTTAGGCAATCAGCCCCAGCATTTT
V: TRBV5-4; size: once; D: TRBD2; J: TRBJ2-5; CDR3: CASSDWAGVETQYF; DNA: TGTGCCAGTTCGGACTGGGCGGGAGTTGAGACCCAGTACTTC
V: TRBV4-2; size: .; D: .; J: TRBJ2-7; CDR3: CASSPRDIGNEQYF; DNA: TGTGCCAGCAGCCCCCGGGACATCGGAAACGAGCAGTACTTC
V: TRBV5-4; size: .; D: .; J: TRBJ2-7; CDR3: CASSPSGSRSSYEQYF; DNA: TGTGCCAGCAGCCCATCAGGGTCCCGGAGCTCCTACGAGCAGTACTTC
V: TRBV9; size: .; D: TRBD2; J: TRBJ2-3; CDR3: CASSVSGAGGGTDTQYF; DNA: TGTGCCAGCAGCGTAAGTGGAGCGGGGGGGGGCACAGATACGCAGTATTTT
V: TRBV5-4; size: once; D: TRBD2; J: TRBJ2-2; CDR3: CASSSPGRGAGELFF; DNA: TGTGCCAGCAGCTCCCCCGGTCGGGGGGCCGGGGAGCTGTTTTTT
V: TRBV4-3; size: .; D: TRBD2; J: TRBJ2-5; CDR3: CASSPAGTSGTWEQYF; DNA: TGCGCCAGCAGCCCGGCCGGGACTAGCGGTACGTGGGAGCAGTACTTC
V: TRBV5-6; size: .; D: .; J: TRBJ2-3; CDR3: CASSLLVTDTQYF; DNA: TGTGCCAGCAGCTTACTAGTCACAGATACGCAGTATTTT
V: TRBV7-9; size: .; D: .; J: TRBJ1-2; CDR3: CASSSRLLIF; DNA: TGTGCCAGCAGCTCAAGACTTCTTATCTTC
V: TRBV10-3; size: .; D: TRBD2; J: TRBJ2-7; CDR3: CAISELSGGTYEQYF; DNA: TGTGCCATCAGTGAGCTGAGCGGGGGGACCTACGAGCAGTACTTC
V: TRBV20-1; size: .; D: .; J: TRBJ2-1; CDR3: CSVGDKVPFF; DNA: TGCAGTGTTGGGGACAAAGTACCGTTCTTC
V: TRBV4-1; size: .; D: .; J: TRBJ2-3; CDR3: CASSQATSLRYTDTQYF; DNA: TGCGCCAGCAGCCAGGCAACTAGCCTGAGATACACAGATACGCAGTATTTT
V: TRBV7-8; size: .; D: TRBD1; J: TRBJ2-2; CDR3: CASSLALSGQGIGELFF; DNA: TGTGCCAGCAGCTTAGCCCTTTCGGGACAGGGAATCGGGGAGCTGTTTTTT
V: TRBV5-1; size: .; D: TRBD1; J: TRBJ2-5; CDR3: CASSQGTGLQETQYF; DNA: TGCGCCAGCAGCCAGGGGACAGGGCTCCAAGAGACCCAGTACTTC
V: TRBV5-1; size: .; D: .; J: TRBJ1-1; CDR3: CASSLREGSGTEAFF; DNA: TGCGCCAGCAGCTTGAGGGAGGGGTCGGGCACTGAAGCTTTCTTT
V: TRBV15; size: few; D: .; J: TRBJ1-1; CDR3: CATSRATRVNTEAFF; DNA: TGTGCCACCAGCAGGGCTACCAGGGTTAACACTGAAGCTTTCTTT
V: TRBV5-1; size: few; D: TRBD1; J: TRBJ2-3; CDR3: CASSSGQGATDTQYF; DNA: TGCGCCAGCAGCTCGGGACAGGGGGCAACAGATACGCAGTATTTT
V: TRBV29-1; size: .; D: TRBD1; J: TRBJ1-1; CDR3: CSVGQGYEAFF; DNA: TGCAGCGTTGGACAGGGCTATGAAGCTTTCTTT
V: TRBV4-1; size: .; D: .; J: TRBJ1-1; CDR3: CASSDRERGIPEAFF; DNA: TGCGCCAGCAGCGACCGTGAAAGAGGGATCCCTGAAGCTTTCTTT
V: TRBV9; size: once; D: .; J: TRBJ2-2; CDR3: CASSPQAILLVGGELFF; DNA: TGTGCCAGCAGCCCGCAAGCGATACTACTAGTAGGCGGGGAGCTGTTTTTT
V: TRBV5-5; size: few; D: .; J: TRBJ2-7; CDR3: CASSLESPRLGEQYF; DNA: TGTGCCAGCAGCTTGGAATCGCCCCGTCTAGGAGAGCAGTACTTC
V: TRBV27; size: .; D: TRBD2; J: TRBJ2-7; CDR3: CASSLYGGLSYEQYF; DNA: TGTGCCAGCAGTTTATACGGGGGGTTGTCCTACGAGCAGTACTTC
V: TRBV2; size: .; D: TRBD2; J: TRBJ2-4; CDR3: CASSPWEGYENIQYF; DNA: TGTGCCAGCAGCCCCTGGGAGGGGTATGAAAACATTCAGTACTTC
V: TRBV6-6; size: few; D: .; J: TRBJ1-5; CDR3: CASSARGGSQPQHF; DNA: TGTGCCAGCAGTGCCAGGGGAGGGAGTCAGCCCCAGCATTTT